This T cell receptor beta chain was recovered during a study of immune heterogeneity within non-small cell lung tumors. Per sample, about 600 ng of bulk tumor genomic DNA was the template used. During surgery, each primary tumor gave multiple biopsies spaced as far apart as possible. Curative surgery was performed on patients who had untreated, newly diagnosed non-small cell lung cancer. The sample holds a few counts of this clonotype. Its specificity is not known. Amplifying TCR beta CDR3 involved multiplex PCR carried out with 32 V and 13 J primers. One entry per CDR3 protein results from TCRdb running MiXCR on the multiplex PCR reads. The table lists approximately 21,000 distinct CDR3 sequences, around 30% of them singletons, with around 4.6% in the top ten. Study-wide points: Identical dominant CDR3 beta clonotypes recurred across tumor sites within a patient, alongside site-unique high-frequency clones.

This CDR3 contains 13 residues. Between the trimmed V and J ends, which lost 0 bases and 3 bases, there was a span of 5 bases. CDR1 and CDR2 (germline): LGHNA, YSLEER. The sample was lung tumor tissue. This chain connects TRBV4-3 to TRBJ1-1, with unresolved D. The receptor's source is a man aged 40-50 years with non-small cell lung cancer. CDR3 amino acids: CASSQDRDTEAFF. The CDR3 bases are TGCGCCAGCAGCCAAGATAGGGACACTGAAGCTTTCTTT.